Here is one T cell receptor beta chain with its context. Antigen unknown. The record originates from a study of T cells after posttransplantation cyclophosphamide. Notes on the study in general: TRB overlap between skin or GI tissue T cells and blood was limited. Donor-recipient repertoire similarity was low at 1-2 months, rising over year one. Recipient CMV seropositivity and CMV reactivation strongly tracked TRB clonality.

The protocol was immunoSEQ multiplex PCR, while the TCRdb copy is restricted to in-frame clones and leaves out a portion. The table lists fewer than 25,000 clones, roughly 82% of them singletons. The receptor was isolated from a woman in her sixties or seventies with a blood cancer, CMV-positive, and with a related stem cell donor. The sample consisted of PBMCs.

In DNA, the CDR3 is TGTGCCTGGAGTGTAAGTGGCGGGTTCTCCTACGAGCAGTACTTC. Residues: CAWSVSGGFSYEQYF. V gene TRBV30 combines with J gene TRBJ2-7, with D possibly being TRBD2 (5 bases). Trimming removed 0 bases from V and 0 bases from J, with 12 bases in between. The CDR3 contains 15 residues. CDR1 and CDR2 from the germline V gene are GTSNPN and SVGIG (reference sequence).